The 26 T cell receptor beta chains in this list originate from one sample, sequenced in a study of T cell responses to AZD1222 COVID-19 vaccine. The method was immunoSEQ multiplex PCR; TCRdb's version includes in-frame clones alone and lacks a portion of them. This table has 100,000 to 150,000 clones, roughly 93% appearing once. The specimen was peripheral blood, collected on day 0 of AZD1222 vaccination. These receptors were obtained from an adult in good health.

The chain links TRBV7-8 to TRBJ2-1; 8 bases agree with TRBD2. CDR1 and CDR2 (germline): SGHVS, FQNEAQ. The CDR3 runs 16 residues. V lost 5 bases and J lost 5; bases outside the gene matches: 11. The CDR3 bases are TGTGCCAGCAGCCGAGGGGTGGGAGCGGGAGACAATGAGCAGTTCTTC. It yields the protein CASSRGVGAGDNEQFF.

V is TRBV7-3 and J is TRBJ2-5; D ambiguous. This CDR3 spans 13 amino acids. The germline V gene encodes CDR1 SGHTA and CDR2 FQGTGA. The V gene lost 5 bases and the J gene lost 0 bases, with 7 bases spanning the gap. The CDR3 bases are TGTGCCAGCAGCATGGGGTACCAAGAGACCCAGTACTTC. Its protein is CASSMGYQETQYF.

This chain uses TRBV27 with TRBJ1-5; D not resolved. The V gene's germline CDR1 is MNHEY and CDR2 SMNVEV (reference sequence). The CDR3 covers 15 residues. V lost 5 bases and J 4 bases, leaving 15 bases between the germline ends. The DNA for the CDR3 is TGTGCCAGCAGTCCCCAGCAGGTGACTAATCAGCCCCAGCATTTT. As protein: CASSPQQVTNQPQHF.

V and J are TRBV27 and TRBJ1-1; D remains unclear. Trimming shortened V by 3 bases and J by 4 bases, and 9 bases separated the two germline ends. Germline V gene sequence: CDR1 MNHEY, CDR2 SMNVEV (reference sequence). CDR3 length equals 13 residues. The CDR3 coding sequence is TGTGCCAGCAGTTTTAACAGCGGCACTGAAGCTTTCTTT. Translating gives CASSFNSGTEAFF.

The CDR3 sequence is CASSLGRGNTEAFF. CDR3 in DNA: TGTGCCAGCAGCTTAGGGAGAGGGAACACTGAAGCTTTCTTT. This chain joins TRBV13 and TRBJ1-1; D call uncertain. Trimming pared 0 bases from V and 1 base from J, leaving 6 bases between. This CDR3 comprises 14 residues. Germline lookup yields CDR1 PRHDT and CDR2 FYEKMQ (reference sequence).

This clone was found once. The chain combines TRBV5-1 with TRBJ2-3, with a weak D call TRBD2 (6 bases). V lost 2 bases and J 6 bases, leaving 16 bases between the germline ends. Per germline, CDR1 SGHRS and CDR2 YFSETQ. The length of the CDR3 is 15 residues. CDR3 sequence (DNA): TGCGCCAGCAGCTTTGAACAGCGGGCCAGTGATACGCAGTATTTT. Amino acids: CASSFEQRASDTQYF.

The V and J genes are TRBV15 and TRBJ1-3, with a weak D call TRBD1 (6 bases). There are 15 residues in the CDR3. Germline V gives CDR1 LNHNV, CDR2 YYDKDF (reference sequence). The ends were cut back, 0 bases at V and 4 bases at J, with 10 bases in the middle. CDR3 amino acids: CATSRDRTVGNTIYF. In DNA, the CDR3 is TGTGCCACCAGCAGAGATAGGACAGTGGGAAACACCATATATTTT.

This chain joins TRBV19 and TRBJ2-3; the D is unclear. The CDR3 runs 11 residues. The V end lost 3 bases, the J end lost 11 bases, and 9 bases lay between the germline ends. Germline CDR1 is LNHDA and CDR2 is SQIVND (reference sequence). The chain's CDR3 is CASSIRYLQYF. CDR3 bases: TGTGCCAGTAGTATTCGCTATTTGCAGTATTTT.

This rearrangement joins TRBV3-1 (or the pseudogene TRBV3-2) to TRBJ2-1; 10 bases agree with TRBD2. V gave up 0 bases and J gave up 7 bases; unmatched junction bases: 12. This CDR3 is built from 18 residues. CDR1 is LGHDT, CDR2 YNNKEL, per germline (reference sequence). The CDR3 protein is CASSQDFGSGRASNEQFF. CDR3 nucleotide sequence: TGTGCCAGCAGCCAAGATTTCGGGAGCGGGAGGGCCTCGAATGAGCAGTTCTTC.

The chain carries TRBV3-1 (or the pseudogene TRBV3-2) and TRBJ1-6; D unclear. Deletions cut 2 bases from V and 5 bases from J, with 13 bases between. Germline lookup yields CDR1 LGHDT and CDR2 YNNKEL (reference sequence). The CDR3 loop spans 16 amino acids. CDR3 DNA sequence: TGTGCCAGCAGCCAATCTGGACTGGTTAATAATTCACCCCTCCACTTT. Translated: CASSQSGLVNNSPLHF.

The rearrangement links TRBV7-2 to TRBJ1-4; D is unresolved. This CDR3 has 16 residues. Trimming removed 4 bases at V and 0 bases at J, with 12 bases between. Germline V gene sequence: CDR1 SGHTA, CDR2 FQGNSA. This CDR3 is CASSSSTYPTNEKLFF. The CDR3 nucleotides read TGTGCCAGCAGCTCAAGTACATATCCAACTAATGAAAAACTGTTTTTT.

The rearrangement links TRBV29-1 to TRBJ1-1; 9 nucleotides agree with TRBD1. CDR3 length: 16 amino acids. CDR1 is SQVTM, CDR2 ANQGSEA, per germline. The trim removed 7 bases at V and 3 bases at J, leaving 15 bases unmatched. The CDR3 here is CSAIWGQGTLDTEAFF. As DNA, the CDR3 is TGCAGCGCAATCTGGGGACAGGGTACGTTGGACACTGAAGCTTTCTTT.

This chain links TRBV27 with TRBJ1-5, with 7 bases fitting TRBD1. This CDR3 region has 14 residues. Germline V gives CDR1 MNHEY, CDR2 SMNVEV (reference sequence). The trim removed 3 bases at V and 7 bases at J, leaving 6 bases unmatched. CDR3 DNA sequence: TGTGCCAGCAGTTTTGGAGGGGGCAGCCAGCCCCAGCATTTT. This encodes CASSFGGGSQPQHF.

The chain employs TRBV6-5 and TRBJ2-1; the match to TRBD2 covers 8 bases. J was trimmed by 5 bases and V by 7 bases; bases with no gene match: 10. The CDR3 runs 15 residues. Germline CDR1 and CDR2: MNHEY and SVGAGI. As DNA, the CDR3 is TGTGCCAGCAAGTATGAGACTAGCGCGGACAATGAGCAGTTCTTC. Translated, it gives CASKYETSADNEQFF.

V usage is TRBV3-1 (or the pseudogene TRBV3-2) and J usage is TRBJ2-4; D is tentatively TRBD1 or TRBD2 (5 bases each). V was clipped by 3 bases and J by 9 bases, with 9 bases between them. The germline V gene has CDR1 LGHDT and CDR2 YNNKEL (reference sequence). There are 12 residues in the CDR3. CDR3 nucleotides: TGTGCCAGCAGCCAGGGTGGGGGCATTCAGTACTTC. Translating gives CASSQGGGIQYF.

The CDR3 DNA reads TGTGCCACCAGTCGGGGAGCCACCTATGGCTACACCTTC. Translated, it gives CATSRGATYGYTF. This sequence joins TRBV24-1 and TRBJ1-2; D unclear. CDR3 length: 13 amino acids. The V gene lost 6 bases and the J gene lost 4 bases, with 11 bases spanning the gap. Germline CDR1 KGHDR, CDR2 SFDVKD.

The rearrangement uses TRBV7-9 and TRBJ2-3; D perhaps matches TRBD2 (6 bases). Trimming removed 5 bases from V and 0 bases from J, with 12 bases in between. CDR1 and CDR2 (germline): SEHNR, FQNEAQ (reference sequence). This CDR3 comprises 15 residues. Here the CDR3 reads CASSDRTTSTDTQYF. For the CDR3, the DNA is TGTGCCAGCAGCGACCGGACTACAAGCACAGATACGCAGTATTTT.

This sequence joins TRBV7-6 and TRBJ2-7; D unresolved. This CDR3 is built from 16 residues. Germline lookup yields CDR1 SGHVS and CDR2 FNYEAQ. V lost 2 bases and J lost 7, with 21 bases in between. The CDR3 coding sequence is TGTGCCAGCAGCTTAAGGCCCATAGTATCTCCGGGTGAGCAGTACTTC. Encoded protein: CASSLRPIVSPGEQYF. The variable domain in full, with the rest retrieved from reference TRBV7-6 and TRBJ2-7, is GAGVSQSPRYKVTKRGQDVALRCDPISGHVSLYWYRQALGQGPEFLTYFNYEAQQDKSGLPNDRFSAERPEGSISTLTIQRTEQRDSAMYRCASSLRPIVSPGEQYFGPGTRLTVT.

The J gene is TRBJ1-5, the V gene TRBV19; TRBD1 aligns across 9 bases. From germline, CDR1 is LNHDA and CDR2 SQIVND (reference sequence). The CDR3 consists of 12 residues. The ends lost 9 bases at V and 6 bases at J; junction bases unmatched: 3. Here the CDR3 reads CASKQGAQPQHF. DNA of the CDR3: TGTGCCAGCAAACAGGGGGCTCAGCCCCAGCATTTT.

CDR3 amino acids: CAITANSGQGGSGANVLTF. The CDR3 region has the DNA TGTGCCATCACGGCAAATTCGGGACAGGGAGGATCTGGGGCCAACGTCCTGACTTTC. The gene calls are TRBV10-3 and TRBJ2-6; the match to TRBD1 covers 9 bases. Germline CDR1 and CDR2: ENHRY and SYGVKD. This CDR3 spans 19 amino acids. With 7 bases clipped from V and 1 base from J, the junction kept 14 bases outside the gene matches.

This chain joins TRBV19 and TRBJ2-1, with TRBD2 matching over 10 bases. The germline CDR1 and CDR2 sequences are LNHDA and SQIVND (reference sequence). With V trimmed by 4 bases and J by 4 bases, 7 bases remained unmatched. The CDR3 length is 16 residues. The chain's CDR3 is CASSRSSGSIYNEQFF. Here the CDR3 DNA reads TGTGCCAGTAGTAGGTCTAGCGGGAGTATATACAATGAGCAGTTCTTC.

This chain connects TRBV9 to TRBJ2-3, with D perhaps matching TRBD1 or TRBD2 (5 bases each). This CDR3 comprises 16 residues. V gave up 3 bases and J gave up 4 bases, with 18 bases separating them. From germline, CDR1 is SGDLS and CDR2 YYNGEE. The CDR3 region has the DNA TGTGCCAGCAGCGCCCGCGGGCAGATGGGGGCAGATACGCAGTATTTT. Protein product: CASSARGQMGADTQYF.

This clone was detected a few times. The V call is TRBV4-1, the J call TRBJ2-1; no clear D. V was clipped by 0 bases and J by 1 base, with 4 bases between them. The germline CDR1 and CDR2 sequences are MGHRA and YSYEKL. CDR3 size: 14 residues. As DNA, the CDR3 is TGCGCCAGCAGCCAAGATGATTCCTACAATGAGCAGTTCTTC. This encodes CASSQDDSYNEQFF.

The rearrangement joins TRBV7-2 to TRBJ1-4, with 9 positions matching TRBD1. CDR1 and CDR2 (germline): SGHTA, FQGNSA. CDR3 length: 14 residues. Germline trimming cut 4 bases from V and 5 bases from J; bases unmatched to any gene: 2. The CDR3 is CASSSDRGNEKLFF. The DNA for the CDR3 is TGTGCCAGCAGCTCAGACAGGGGGAATGAAAAACTGTTTTTT.

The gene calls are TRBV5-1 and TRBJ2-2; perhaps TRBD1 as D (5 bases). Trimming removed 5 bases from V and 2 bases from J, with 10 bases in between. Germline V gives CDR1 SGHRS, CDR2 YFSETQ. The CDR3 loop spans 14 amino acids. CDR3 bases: TGCGCCAGCAGAGTGGACACAAACACCGGGGAGCTGTTTTTT. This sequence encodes CASRVDTNTGELFF.

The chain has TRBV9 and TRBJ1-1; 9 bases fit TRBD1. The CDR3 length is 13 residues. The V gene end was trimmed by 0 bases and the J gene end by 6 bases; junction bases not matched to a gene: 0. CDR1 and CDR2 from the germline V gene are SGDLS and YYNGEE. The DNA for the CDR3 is TGTGCCAGCAGCGTAGGACAGGGGGCTGAAGCTTTCTTT. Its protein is CASSVGQGAEAFF.